This TCR beta chain originates from a study of T cell responses to AZD1222 COVID-19 vaccine. As for the study in general: It was second doses at about 4 or about 12 weeks that were pooled.

Some clones are missing from TCRdb's copy, which holds only in-frame ones; the method was immunoSEQ multiplex PCR. In the table there are approximately 120,000 clones, around 87% of which are singletons. The CDR3 loop spans 15 amino acids. J lost 4 bases, V lost 2 bases, and 4 bases had no gene match. Germline V gene data show CDR1 as SGHVS and CDR2 as FQNEAQ. Turning to this clone: Its antigen remains unidentified.

General study findings and limits: The breadth and depth of Spike-specific TCRs increased once two AZD1222 doses had been given. Of the AZD1222 recipients, only 5 or 6 were seropositive at baseline.

The clonotype was recovered from an adult in good health. The chain recombines TRBV7-8 with TRBJ2-3; TRBD2 matches 9 bases. This specimen was peripheral blood, taken on day 0 of AZD1222 vaccination. The CDR3 reads CASSLIAGDADTQYF. DNA of the CDR3: TGTGCCAGCAGCTTAATAGCGGGAGATGCAGATACGCAGTATTTT.